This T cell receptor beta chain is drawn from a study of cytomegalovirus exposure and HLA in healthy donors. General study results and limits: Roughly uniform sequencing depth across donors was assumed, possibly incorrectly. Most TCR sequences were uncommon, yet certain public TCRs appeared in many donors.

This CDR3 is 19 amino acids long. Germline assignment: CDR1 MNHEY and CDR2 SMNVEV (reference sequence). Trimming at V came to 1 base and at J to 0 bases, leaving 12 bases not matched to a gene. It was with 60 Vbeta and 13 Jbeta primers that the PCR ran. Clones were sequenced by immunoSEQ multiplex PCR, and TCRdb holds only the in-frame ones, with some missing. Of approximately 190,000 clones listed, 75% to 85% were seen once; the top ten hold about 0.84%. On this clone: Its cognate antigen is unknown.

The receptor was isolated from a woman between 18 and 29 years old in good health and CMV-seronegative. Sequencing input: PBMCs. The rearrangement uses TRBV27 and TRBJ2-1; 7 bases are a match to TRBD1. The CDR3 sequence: CASSLWGTVKASSYNEQFF. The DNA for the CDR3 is TGTGCCAGCAGTTTATGGGGGACAGTAAAGGCAAGCTCCTACAATGAGCAGTTCTTC.